The clone carrying this T cell receptor (beta chain) was observed once. Germline CDR1 is GTSNPN and CDR2 is SVGIG (reference sequence). CDR3 length: 14 amino acids. V was pared by 3 bases and J by 4 bases, with 10 bases between. The data originate from a study of blood T cell repertoires in COVID-19. TCRdb's table, derived via immunoSEQ multiplex PCR, lists solely in-frame clones and lacks some. The table includes approximately 340,000 clones, more than 85% detected once. Within the 2 weeks before study entry, each person in the exposed group met a COVID-19 case. Sequencing was carried out using PBMCs or T cells enriched from blood (not recorded which). The J gene is TRBJ1-6, the V gene TRBV30; tentatively, D is TRBD1 (6 bases). This clonotype was sampled from a woman aged 40-49 years who had been exposed to COVID-19. The CDR3 DNA is TGTGCCTGGAGGGGTGGACAGTATAATTCACCCCTCCACTTT. Protein product: CAWRGGQYNSPLHF.